This T cell receptor beta chain was sequenced in a study of CD8+CD57+ T cells in acquired aplastic anemia. Only patients with CD8+CD57+ cell expansion on flow cytometry were chosen for sequencing. Broader study findings: Patients and controls shared under 35 CD8+ CDR3 sequences, which appeared highly expressed in patients and within their immunodominant clones.

Germline V gene lookup returns CDR1 LNHDA and CDR2 SQIVND (reference sequence). V was clipped by 0 bases and J by 4 bases, with 18 bases between them. CDR3 size: 17 residues. Genomic DNA constituted the template upon which TCR beta VDJ and CDR3 profiling was performed. TCRdb reprocessed the reads via MiXCR and lists one record per CDR3 protein. The sample lists under 150,000 distinct CDR3 sequences, about two fifths occurring once. To note about this clonotype: The antigen is undetermined.

The sample was sorted CD4+, CD8+, or CD8+CD57+ T cells (not recorded which) from PBMCs. The chain combines TRBV19 with TRBJ1-1, with a possible D match to TRBD1 (6 bases). This clonotype was sampled from a human donor with aplastic anemia. The CDR3 is CASSIDSAQGIVTEAFF. In DNA, the CDR3 is TGTGCCAGTAGTATAGATTCGGCCCAGGGGATAGTCACTGAAGCTTTCTTT.